This TCR beta chain originates from a study of blood T cell repertoires in COVID-19. Study in general: From T cells, B-cell-depleted T cells, or PBMCs came the material, which was cDNA or gDNA.

The CDR3 totals 16 residues. Germline lookup yields CDR1 LGHNA and CDR2 YSLEER. J gave up 5 bases and V 2 bases, and 10 bases lay outside the gene matches. Assay: immunoSEQ multiplex PCR; the TCRdb copy retains only in-frame clones and omits some. The sample includes some 150,000 clones, about 85% of them seen just once. This clonotype was sampled from a human donor in a cohort sampled during active COVID-19. The sample comprised peripheral blood. The rearrangement joins TRBV4-3 to TRBJ1-2; TRBD1 agrees at 8 bases. The CDR3 region is CASSQMGQAEVYGYTF. CDR3 in DNA: TGCGCCAGCAGCCAAATGGGACAGGCGGAGGTTTATGGCTACACCTTC.